The rows below give T cell receptor beta chains drawn from one sample of a study of cytomegalovirus exposure and HLA in healthy donors. TCRdb's copy holds only in-frame clones and misses some; the assay was immunoSEQ multiplex PCR. Of around 240,000 clones listed, roughly 82% are singletons. What was sequenced was PBMCs. Every receptor here comes from a woman between 40 and 50 years old in good health and CMV-seropositive. The CDR3 runs from the conserved cysteine through the conserved F or W. D genes are given only for firm matches. Rows may omit the clone size; those that give it use once, few, many or a size class.

j_call d_call v_call clone_size cdr3_nt cdr3_aa
TRBJ1-2 TRBD1 TRBV18 . TGTGCCAGCTCAAGGACAGGTCTACCATCGGATGGCTACACCTTC CASSRTGLPSDGYTF
TRBJ1-2 . TRBV27 . TGTGCCAGCAGTTTCGCAGGGCGCTATGGCTACACCTTC CASSFAGRYGYTF
TRBJ1-1 . TRBV5-1 . TGCGCCAGCAGCTTGAGGGCAGGGCATAGGGACACTGAAGCTTTCTTT CASSLRAGHRDTEAFF
TRBJ2-5 TRBD2 TRBV30 . TGTGCCTGGAGTGCGTTAGCGGGAGGGGAGACCCAGTACTTC CAWSALAGGETQYF
TRBJ2-2 . TRBV4-1 few TGCGCCAGCAGCCAAGGCCGGGGGAGCACCGGGGAGCTGTTTTTT CASSQGRGSTGELFF
TRBJ2-1 TRBD2 TRBV7-9 few TGTTCCAGCAGCTTGGGAAGCGGGAGGTGGAATGAGCAGTTCTTC CSSSLGSGRWNEQFF
TRBJ2-3 TRBD2 TRBV6-1 . TGTGCCACGGGGGGAGGGGTGGGCACAGATACGCAGTATTTT CATGGGVGTDTQYF
TRBJ2-7 TRBD2 TRBV15 few TGTGCCACCAGCAGAGATATAAGCGGGAGCAGGTACGAGCAGTACTTC CATSRDISGSRYEQYF
TRBJ2-7 . TRBV6-1 . TGTGCCATCCGACGGGAACAGCCCTTCTCCTACGAGCAGTACTTC CAIRREQPFSYEQYF
TRBJ1-1 . TRBV2 . TGTGCCAGCAGTGAGTACGGAGTGAACACTGAAGCTTTCTTT CASSEYGVNTEAFF
TRBJ2-7 TRBD1 TRBV5-8 . TGTGCCAGCAGCCCGGGGGCAGGGGGCTATTACGAGCAGTACTTC CASSPGAGGYYEQYF
TRBJ2-7 . TRBV12-5 . TGTGCTAGTGGAAAGGAAGGGGTTGCCTACGAGCAGTACTTC CASGKEGVAYEQYF
TRBJ2-1 . TRBV5-1 once TGCGCCAGCAGCTTGGACAGACAGAGCTCCTACAATGAGCAGTTCTTC CASSLDRQSSYNEQFF
TRBJ2-3 . TRBV15 . TGTGCCACCAGCAGAGCGGGTCTCACAGATACGCAGTATTTT CATSRAGLTDTQYF
TRBJ2-7 TRBD1 TRBV27 . TGTGCCAGCAGTTTAAGGGAGACAGGGTTCGAGCAGTACTTC CASSLRETGFEQYF
TRBJ1-2 TRBD1 TRBV5-4 . TGTGCCAGCAGCTTGGTGGGGACAGTTTCTTTTGGCTACACCTTC CASSLVGTVSFGYTF
TRBJ1-5 . TRBV4-2 . TGTGCCAGCAGCCTTGGCTTGGGAGGGTATAGCAATCAGCCCCAGCATTTT CASSLGLGGYSNQPQHF
TRBJ2-1 TRBD2 TRBV14 . TGTGCCAGCAGCCAAGCTCCAGCGGGAGGCCCGAATGAGCAGTTCTTC CASSQAPAGGPNEQFF
TRBJ2-5 . TRBV29-1 once TGCAGCGTTGCTGGCTCGAGGCAAGAGACCCAGTACTTC CSVAGSRQETQYF
TRBJ1-2 TRBD1 TRBV5-5 . TGTGCCAGCAGCTACGAACCACAGGGGGCGTACTATGGCTACACCTTC CASSYEPQGAYYGYTF
TRBJ1-1 TRBD1 TRBV9 . TGTGCCAGCAGCGCGACAGGGGCGGGGAACACTGAAGCTTTCTTT CASSATGAGNTEAFF
TRBJ1-3 . TRBV9 . TGTGCCAGCAGCGCCGGGGGTGGAAACACCATATATTTT CASSAGGGNTIYF
TRBJ2-5 TRBD1 TRBV4-1 . TGCGCCAGCAGCCTGCAAGGGACAGGGGGCTCGGAGACCCAGTACTTC CASSLQGTGGSETQYF
TRBJ1-1 TRBD1 TRBV18 . TGTGCCAGCTCACCCAGGGACAGGGGGTCGAACACTGAAGCTTTCTTT CASSPRDRGSNTEAFF
TRBJ1-2 . TRBV4-1 . TGCGCCAGCAGCCAAGTCTTAGCGAGCTATGGCTACACCTTC CASSQVLASYGYTF
TRBJ2-6 TRBD1 TRBV6-1 once TGTGCCGGGGGACAGGGGGCTACTGGGGCCAACGTCCTGACTTTC CAGGQGATGANVLTF
TRBJ2-5 TRBD1 TRBV27 . TGTGCCAGCAGTTTAGGGCAGGGGGCCCTAGCGACCCAGTACTTC CASSLGQGALATQYF
TRBJ2-1 . TRBV11-3 . TGTGCCAGCAGCTTAACTAGAAACAATGAGCAGTTCTTC CASSLTRNNEQFF